The 18 T cell receptor beta chains below all came from one sample that was sequenced in a study of T cell responses to AZD1222 COVID-19 vaccine. Clones were sequenced by immunoSEQ multiplex PCR, and TCRdb holds only the in-frame ones, with some missing. The data contain about 120,000 clones, about 90% of them seen just once; the ten biggest clones take up about 5.3%. The sample in question was peripheral blood, obtained on day 0 of AZD1222 vaccination. These receptors all stem from an adult in good health.

In its sample, this clone was seen once. The chain carries TRBV7-9 and TRBJ1-3; no clear D. This CDR3 contains 16 residues. From germline, CDR1 is SEHNR and CDR2 FQNEAQ (reference sequence). Deletions cut 0 bases from V and 2 bases from J, with 11 bases between. In nucleotides, the CDR3 is TGTGCCAGCAGCTTAGCGGGTCGAGAGACTGGAAACACCATATATTTT. Its translation is CASSLAGRETGNTIYF.

The chain employs TRBV2 and TRBJ2-7, with 7 bases fitting TRBD1. The CDR3 loop spans 14 amino acids. The trim removed 6 bases at V and 2 bases at J, leaving 7 bases unmatched. Germline CDR1 SNHLY, CDR2 FYNNEI. Written as DNA, the CDR3 is TGTGCCAGCAGCAGACAGGGACGGCCCTACGAGCAGTACTTC. Translating gives CASSRQGRPYEQYF.

This CDR3 reads CASSLASARGAFF. The CDR3 DNA is TGTGCCAGCAGCTTAGCGTCAGCCAGGGGAGCTTTCTTT. V and J are TRBV7-8 and TRBJ1-1; D possibly corresponds to TRBD1 (6 bases). The germline V gene encodes CDR1 SGHVS and CDR2 FQNEAQ. Deletions cut 0 bases from V and 10 bases from J, with 12 bases between. The CDR3 extends over 13 amino acids.

Points on this clone: Because the CDR3's place on the DNA is in doubt, the DNA is left out and the CDR3 is given as listed by TCRdb. V is TRBV9 and J is TRBJ2-1; no check of the table's D call, TRBD2, against the DNA was made. The CDR3 contains 15 residues when both ends are counted. Germline V gene data show CDR1 as SGDLS and CDR2 as YYNGEE. The CDR3 sequence is CASSVGGGANGDVFF.

The rearrangement joins TRBV5-4 to TRBJ2-2; D call uncertain. V lost 4 bases and J 4 bases, leaving 8 bases between the germline ends. Germline assignment: CDR1 SGHNT and CDR2 YYREEE (reference sequence). There are 13 residues in the CDR3. The DNA for the CDR3 is TGTGCCAGCAGCCCGGGCCGCACCGGGGAGCTGTTTTTT. Protein sequence: CASSPGRTGELFF.

The chain couples TRBV20-1 to TRBJ2-1; TRBD1 is a possible D gene (5 bases). The CDR3 runs to 13 residues. Germline assignment: CDR1 DFQATT and CDR2 SNEGSKA (reference sequence). The ends were cut back, 3 bases at V and 6 bases at J, with 12 bases in the middle. The chain's CDR3 is CSASYVRGNEQFF. The CDR3 DNA sequence: TGCAGTGCTAGTTACGTAAGGGGCAATGAGCAGTTCTTC.

The chain links TRBV5-1 to TRBJ2-2; a possible D gene is TRBD1 (6 bases). CDR1 is SGHRS, CDR2 YFSETQ, per germline. The CDR3 totals 15 residues. V lost 4 bases and J lost 3, with 13 bases in between. CDR3: CASSLTGKDTGELFF. The CDR3 bases are TGCGCCAGCAGCCTCACAGGGAAGGACACCGGGGAGCTGTTTTTT. Full variable domain (remainder filled in from reference TRBV5-1 and TRBJ2-2): KAGVTQTPRYLIKTRGQQVTLSCSPISGHRSVSWYQQTPGQGLQFLFEYFSETQRNKGNFPGRFSGRQFSNSRSEMNVSTLELGDSALYLCASSLTGKDTGELFFGEGSRLTVL.

The chain joins TRBV3-1 (or the pseudogene TRBV3-2) to TRBJ2-2; TRBD2 matches 9 bases. This CDR3 has 17 amino acids. The trim removed 1 base at V and 7 bases at J, leaving 10 bases unmatched. CDR1 is LGHDT and CDR2 is YNNKEL in the germline V gene (reference sequence). The CDR3 nucleotides read TGTGCCAGCAGCCAAGCTTTGGGCGCGGGAGGGCGCGGGGAGCTGTTTTTT. Amino acid sequence: CASSQALGAGGRGELFF.

The count of this clone is one. The genes are TRBV5-4 and TRBJ1-3, with D possibly being TRBD1 (6 bases). There are 14 residues in the CDR3. The germline V and J ends were trimmed by 9 bases and 0 bases, with 13 bases remaining between them. Looked up from germline, CDR1 is SGHNT and CDR2 is YYREEE (reference sequence). The CDR3 coding sequence is TGTGCCATCCTCGACAGGAACTCTGGAAACACCATATATTTT. Protein product: CAILDRNSGNTIYF.

The genes are TRBV28 and TRBJ2-2; no definite D call. V was cut by 11 bases and J by 4 bases, with 11 bases left in between. This CDR3 comprises 12 residues. Germline CDR1 and CDR2: MDHEN and SYDVKM. The CDR3 DNA reads as TGTGCCTCCGACGGCACCACCGGGGAGCTGTTTTTT. This encodes CASDGTTGELFF.

The chain has TRBV2 and TRBJ1-5, with 7 bases matching TRBD1. The J segment lost 5 bases and the V segment lost 2 bases, leaving 3 bases of the junction unmatched. CDR1 SNHLY and CDR2 FYNNEI come from the germline V gene. The CDR3 extends over 14 amino acids. In DNA, the CDR3 is TGTGCCAGCAGTGAACAGGGGGGGCATCAGCCCCAGCATTTT. This translates into CASSEQGGHQPQHF. Based on the CDR3 plus reference TRBV2 and TRBJ1-5, the full variable domain is EPEVTQTPSHQVTQMGQEVILRCVPISNHLYFYWYRQILGQKVEFLVSFYNNEISEKSEIFDDQFSVERPDGSNFTLKIRSTKLEDSAMYFCASSEQGGHQPQHFGDGTRLSIL.

The chain uses TRBV7-9 and TRBJ2-2; D gene unclear. The ends were cut back, 2 bases at V and 1 base at J, with 8 bases in the middle. CDR3 length: 15 residues. CDR1 SEHNR and CDR2 FQNEAQ come from the germline V gene (reference sequence). For the CDR3, the DNA is TGTGCCAGCAGCTTATTGGGTTGGAACACCGGGGAGCTGTTTTTT. As protein: CASSLLGWNTGELFF.

For the CDR3, the DNA is TGCGCCAGCAGCTTGGGGACCTGGACAGGGATGGGCGAGCAGTACTTC. As protein: CASSLGTWTGMGEQYF. The rearrangement links TRBV5-1 to TRBJ2-7; TRBD1 aligns across 8 bases. The CDR3 has 16 residues. Germline V lookup: CDR1 SGHRS, CDR2 YFSETQ. V was pared by 0 bases and J by 6 bases, with 11 bases of the junction left unmatched.

This clone was counted once. The J gene is TRBJ1-2, the V gene TRBV19; TRBD1 is a possible D gene (5 bases). Trimming shortened V by 3 bases and J by 4 bases, and 15 bases separated the two germline ends. Germline V gene lookup returns CDR1 LNHDA and CDR2 SQIVND (reference sequence). The CDR3 spans 15 residues. CDR3 in DNA: TGTGCCAGTAGTATGAGTCGCAGGGTGAGCTATGGCTACACCTTC. Amino acids: CASSMSRRVSYGYTF.

V usage is TRBV3-1 (or the pseudogene TRBV3-2) and J usage is TRBJ2-3; D is undetermined. Germline V lookup: CDR1 LGHDT, CDR2 YNNKEL (reference sequence). V shed 1 base and J shed 2 bases, with 7 bases lying between them. The CDR3 length is 14 residues. The CDR3 is CASSQGQNTDTQYF. CDR3 coding DNA: TGTGCCAGCAGCCAAGGGCAGAACACAGATACGCAGTATTTT.

DNA for the CDR3: TGTGCCAGCAGGACTTTCCACAATGAGCAGTTCTTC. Its translation: CASRTFHNEQFF. This chain joins TRBV2 and TRBJ2-1; D not resolved. CDR3 length: 12 amino acids. V was clipped by 6 bases and J by 5 bases, with 8 bases between them. Germline assignment: CDR1 SNHLY and CDR2 FYNNEI.

The gene calls are TRBV6-5 and TRBJ1-1; D is possibly TRBD1 (5 bases). V was cut by 6 bases and J by 6 bases, with 17 bases left in between. Germline CDR1 and CDR2: MNHEY and SVGAGI. The CDR3 consists of 14 residues. CDR3 DNA sequence: TGTGCCAGCAGCGTTCGGGGGGGGATCCCTGAAGCTTTCTTT. Protein: CASSVRGGIPEAFF.

The chain carries TRBV12-5 and TRBJ1-1; 10 bases are a match to TRBD1. The J segment lost 0 bases and the V segment lost 5 bases, leaving 6 bases of the junction unmatched. CDR3 length equals 16 residues. Germline lookup yields CDR1 LGHNT and CDR2 FRNRAP. The CDR3 is CASGKRQGALNTEAFF. In DNA, the CDR3 is TGTGCTAGTGGTAAAAGACAGGGGGCCCTGAACACTGAAGCTTTCTTT.